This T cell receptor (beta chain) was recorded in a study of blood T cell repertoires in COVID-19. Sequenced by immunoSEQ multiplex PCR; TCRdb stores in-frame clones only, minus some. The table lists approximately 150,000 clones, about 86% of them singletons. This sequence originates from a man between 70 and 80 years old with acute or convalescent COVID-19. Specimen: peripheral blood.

The CDR3 region has the DNA TGCAGCGTTGCACAGGGAGGGACAGATACGCAGTATTTT. It yields the protein CSVAQGGTDTQYF. The rearrangement joins TRBV29-1 to TRBJ2-3; weak D call: TRBD2 (7 bases). With 4 bases removed from V and 3 bases from J, the gap between germline ends came to 11 bases. CDR3 length: 13 amino acids. Germline lookup yields CDR1 SQVTM and CDR2 ANQGSEA.